Below are 10 T cell receptor beta chains sequenced from a single sample in a study of T cell responses to AZD1222 COVID-19 vaccine. Assay used: immunoSEQ multiplex PCR; TCRdb lists only in-frame clones, some missing. The sample includes roughly 150,000 clones, almost 95% seen only once; the top ten take over 8.5%. The sequenced sample was peripheral blood, obtained 28 days after the second AZD1222 dose. The source is an adult who received the AZD1222 COVID-19 vaccine.

This chain joins TRBV27 and TRBJ2-1; D uncertain. The CDR3 loop spans 14 amino acids. V lost 4 bases to trimming and J lost 0 bases, with 7 bases between them. From germline, CDR1 is MNHEY and CDR2 SMNVEV (reference sequence). The CDR3 bases are TGTGCCAGCAGTTCTGCGAGCTCCTACAATGAGCAGTTCTTC. Translation: CASSSASSYNEQFF.

V gene TRBV14 combines with J gene TRBJ1-1, with D unclear. CDR1 SGHDN and CDR2 FVKESK come from the germline V gene. The ends were cut back, 1 base at V and 1 base at J, with 19 bases in the middle. The length of the CDR3 is 18 residues. The CDR3 DNA sequence: TGTGCCAGCAGCCAAGGCGGGAGTCGACCGATAGCGAACACTGAAGCTTTCTTT. Amino acid sequence: CASSQGGSRPIANTEAFF.

V usage is TRBV4-3 and J usage is TRBJ1-1; no clear D gene. This CDR3 spans 14 amino acids. V was clipped by 4 bases and J by 1 base, with 10 bases between them. CDR1 is LGHNA and CDR2 is YSLEER in the germline V gene. CDR3 bases: TGCGCCAGCAGCCCGGGGTGGAGGAACACTGAAGCTTTCTTT. It codes for CASSPGWRNTEAFF.

This clone appeared a single time. V is TRBV5-4 and J is TRBJ2-3; TRBD2 matches at 12 bases. The junction had 4 bases not matched to a gene; V was cut back by 5 bases and J by 0 bases. Germline CDR1 SGHNT, CDR2 YYREEE (reference sequence). The CDR3 consists of 16 residues. The CDR3 nucleotides are TGTGCCAGCAGAACTGGACTAGCGGGAAGCACAGATACGCAGTATTTT. Its protein product is CASRTGLAGSTDTQYF. The full variable domain, its missing parts supplied by reference TRBV5-4 and TRBJ2-3, is ETGVTQSPTHLIKTRGQQVTLRCSSQSGHNTVSWYQQALGQGPQFIFQYYREEENGRGNFPPRFSGLQFPNYSSELNVNALELDDSALYLCASRTGLAGSTDTQYFGPGTRLTVL.

This sequence joins TRBV5-4 and TRBJ1-2; 8 positions match TRBD1. Trimming removed 4 bases from V and 6 bases from J; junction bases left unmatched: 14. CDR1 is SGHNT and CDR2 is YYREEE in the germline V gene (reference sequence). The CDR3 length is 16 residues. CDR3 bases: TGTGCCAGCAGCAGAGAATGGTCAGGGGGCGCCAATGGCTACACCTTC. The encoded protein is CASSREWSGGANGYTF.

V gene TRBV4-2 combines with J gene TRBJ1-2, with 9 bases identical to TRBD1. The CDR3 has 14 residues. CDR1 and CDR2 from the germline V gene are LGHNA and YNFKEQ. V shed 4 bases, J shed 2 bases, and the junction held 2 bases outside the gene matches. The CDR3 region has the DNA TGTGCCAGCAGCCCGGGACAGGGAAACTATGGCTACACCTTC. It encodes CASSPGQGNYGYTF.

V is TRBV15 and J is TRBJ2-5; maybe TRBD1 (6 bases). Trimming cost V 3 bases and J 1 base, with 9 bases left between them. The CDR3 runs to 14 residues. Germline values: CDR1 LNHNV, CDR2 YYDKDF (reference sequence). This CDR3 reads CATSRDSFQETQYF. Here the CDR3 DNA reads TGTGCCACCAGCAGGGACAGTTTCCAAGAGACCCAGTACTTC. The entire variable domain, with the rest obtained from reference TRBV15 and TRBJ2-5, is as follows: DAMVIQNPRYQVTQFGKPVTLSCSQTLNHNVMYWYQQKSSQAPKLLFHYYDKDFNNEADTPDNFQSRRPNTSFCFLDIRSPGLGDTAMYLCATSRDSFQETQYFGPGTRLLVL.

The chain links TRBV20-1 to TRBJ1-3; no definite D call. Trimming cost V 0 bases and J 7 bases, with 4 bases left between them. Germline CDR1 and CDR2: DFQATT and SNEGSKA (reference sequence). The CDR3 totals 11 residues. The CDR3 DNA reads as TGCAGTGCTAGAGATCCGAACACCATATATTTT. Protein product: CSARDPNTIYF.

The rearrangement links TRBV28 to TRBJ1-2; D possibly corresponds to TRBD1 (5 bases). The CDR3 sequence is 13 residues long. V was cut by 2 bases and J by 4 bases, with 8 bases left in between. CDR1 and CDR2 (germline): MDHEN, SYDVKM. The CDR3 region has the DNA TGTGCCAGCAGTTTACGGGGGGTCTATGGCTACACCTTC. Its protein is CASSLRGVYGYTF.

This clone was recorded only once. The CDR3 DNA follows: TGCGCCAGCAGTGAGCTGGGGGTAGCGGGATTAAATGAGCAGTTCTTC. Translating it yields CASSELGVAGLNEQFF. V and J are TRBV10-1 and TRBJ2-1, with 8 nucleotides matching TRBD2. The junction had 10 bases not matched to a gene; V was cut back by 2 bases and J by 7 bases. The CDR3 extends over 16 amino acids. Germline V gives CDR1 WNHNN, CDR2 SYGVQD (reference sequence).